Listed below are T cell receptor beta chains from one sample, sequenced in a study of technical replicates of blood from a handful of donors. TCRdb's copy holds only in-frame clones and misses some; the assay was immunoSEQ multiplex PCR. Among roughly 100,000 clones listed, almost 96% were seen once. Material for sequencing was T cells isolated from PBMCs. Every receptor here comes from a human donor in good health. The CDR3 runs from the conserved cysteine through the conserved F or W. The D gene is left open where the match is weak.

>TRBJ2-5|-|TRBV27
CASSSGIVGNRKVGTQYF
TGTGCCAGCAGTTCAGGAATCGTTGGGAACAGGAAGGTTGGGACCCAGTACTTC
>TRBJ1-1|-|TRBV5-1
CASSLVGSEAFF
TGCGCCAGCAGCTTGGTTGGTAGTGAAGCTTTCTTT
>TRBJ1-4|TRBD1|TRBV5-1
CASSFGTGGLINEKLFF
TGCGCCAGCAGCTTCGGGACAGGGGGCCTTATTAATGAAAAACTGTTTTTT
>TRBJ1-5|-|TRBV19
CASSVFDTGNQPQHF
TGTGCCAGTAGTGTCTTCGACACGGGCAATCAGCCCCAGCATTTT
>TRBJ2-3|-|TRBV10-1
CASSESGFFTDTQYF
TGCGCCAGCAGTGAGTCGGGCTTCTTCACAGATACGCAGTATTTT
>TRBJ1-1|TRBD1|TRBV29-1
CSAGQGAEAFF
TGCAGCGCTGGACAGGGGGCTGAAGCTTTCTTT
>TRBJ2-4|TRBD1|TRBV11-3
CASRSGQGGIQYF
TGTGCCAGCAGGTCAGGACAGGGAGGCATTCAGTACTTC
>TRBJ2-2|-|TRBV6-5
CASSSGGELFF
TGTGCCAGCAGTTCAGGGGGGGAGCTGTTTTTT
>TRBJ1-1|-|TRBV5-8
CASIRRTYTEAFF
TGTGCCAGCATCAGACGGACTTACACTGAAGCTTTCTTT
>TRBJ1-1|TRBD1|TRBV6-6
CASTLQGVTEAFF
TGTGCCAGCACCTTACAGGGGGTCACTGAAGCTTTCTTT
>TRBJ1-1|-|TRBV7-9
CASSLRSAFF
TGTGCCAGCAGCTTACGGAGTGCTTTCTTT
>TRBJ2-5|TRBD2|TRBV28
CASTPRWRELRETQYF
TGTGCCAGCACCCCCCGATGGCGGGAGTTACGGGAGACCCAGTACTTC